Sequencing of this T cell receptor (beta chain) was carried out in a study of T cells in Graves' hyperthyroidism and ophthalmopathy. In this sample, this clonotype turned up many times. The CDR3 covers 16 residues. The junction had 10 bases not matched to a gene; V was cut back by 5 bases and J by 0 bases. The germline V gene has CDR1 SGHTA and CDR2 FQGNSA. The hyperthyroidism was newly diagnosed and had lasted under 2 months; the patients were aged 18 to 65. Those patients with uncontrolled infection, other autoimmune disease, pregnancy or lactation were excluded. For the diagnoses, clinical symptoms, serum thyroxine and TRAb, thyroid ultrasound and orbital computed tomography were used. TCR beta CDR3 regions were amplified from RNA transcripts. HTBI primers were the set used in a first-round RT-PCR of the TCR CDR3. Each CDR3 protein gets one entry after TCRdb re-called the multiplex PCR reads with MiXCR. This table holds over 500,000 distinct CDR3 sequences, 12% to 15% found once.

Sequenced input: blood. The gene calls are TRBV7-2 and TRBJ2-7, with TRBD2 matching 7 bases. The clonotype comes from a woman in her 40s with Graves' hyperthyroidism. The CDR3 DNA reads as TGTGCCAGCAGCCCTCCTCTAGCGGAGAGCTCCTACGAGCAGTACTTC. It codes for CASSPPLAESSYEQYF.